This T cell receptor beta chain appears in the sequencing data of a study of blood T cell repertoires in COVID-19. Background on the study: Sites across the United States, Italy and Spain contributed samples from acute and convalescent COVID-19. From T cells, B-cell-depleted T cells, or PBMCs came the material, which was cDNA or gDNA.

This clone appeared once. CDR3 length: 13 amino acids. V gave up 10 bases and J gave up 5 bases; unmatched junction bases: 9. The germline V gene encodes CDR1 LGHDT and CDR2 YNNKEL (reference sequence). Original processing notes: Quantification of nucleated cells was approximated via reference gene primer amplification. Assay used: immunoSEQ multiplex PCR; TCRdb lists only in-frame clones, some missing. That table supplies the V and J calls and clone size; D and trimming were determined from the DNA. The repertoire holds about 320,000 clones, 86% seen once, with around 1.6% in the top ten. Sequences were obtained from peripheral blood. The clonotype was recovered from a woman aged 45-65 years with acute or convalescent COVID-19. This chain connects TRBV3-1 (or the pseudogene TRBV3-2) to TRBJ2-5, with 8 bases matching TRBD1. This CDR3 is CAILDRVGETQYF. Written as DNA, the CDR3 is TGTGCCATCCTGGACAGGGTCGGTGAGACCCAGTACTTC.